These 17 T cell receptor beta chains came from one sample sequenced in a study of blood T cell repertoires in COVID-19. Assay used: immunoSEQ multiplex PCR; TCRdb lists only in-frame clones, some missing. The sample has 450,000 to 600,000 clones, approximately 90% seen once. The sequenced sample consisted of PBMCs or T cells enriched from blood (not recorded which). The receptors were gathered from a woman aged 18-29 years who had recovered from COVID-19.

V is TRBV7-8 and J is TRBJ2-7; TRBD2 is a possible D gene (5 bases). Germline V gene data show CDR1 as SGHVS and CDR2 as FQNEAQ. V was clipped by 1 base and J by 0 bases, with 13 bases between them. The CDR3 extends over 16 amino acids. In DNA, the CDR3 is TGTGCCAGCAGCTTAGGAGCGGCACGAAGCTCCTACGAGCAGTACTTC. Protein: CASSLGAARSSYEQYF.

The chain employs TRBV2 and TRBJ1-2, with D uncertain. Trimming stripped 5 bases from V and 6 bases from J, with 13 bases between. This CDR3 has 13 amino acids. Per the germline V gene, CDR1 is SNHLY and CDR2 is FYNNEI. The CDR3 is CASSPRREDGYTF. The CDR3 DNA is TGTGCCAGCAGTCCCAGACGGGAGGATGGCTACACCTTC.

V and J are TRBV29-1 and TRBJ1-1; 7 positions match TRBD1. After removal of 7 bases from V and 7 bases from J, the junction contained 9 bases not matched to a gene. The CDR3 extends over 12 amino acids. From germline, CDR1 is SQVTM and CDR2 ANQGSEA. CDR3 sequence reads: CSADTGVGEAFF. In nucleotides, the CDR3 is TGCAGCGCTGATACAGGGGTGGGTGAAGCTTTCTTT.

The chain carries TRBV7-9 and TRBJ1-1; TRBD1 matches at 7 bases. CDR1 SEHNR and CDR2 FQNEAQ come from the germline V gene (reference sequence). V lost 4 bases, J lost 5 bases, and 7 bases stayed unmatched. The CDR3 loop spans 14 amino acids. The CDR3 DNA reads TGTGCCAGCAGCTCGCCCGGGACAGTTACTGAAGCTTTCTTT. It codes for CASSSPGTVTEAFF.

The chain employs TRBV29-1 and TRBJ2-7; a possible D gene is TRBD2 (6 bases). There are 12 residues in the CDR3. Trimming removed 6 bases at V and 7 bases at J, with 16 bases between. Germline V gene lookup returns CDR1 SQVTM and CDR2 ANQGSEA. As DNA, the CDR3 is TGCAGCGTCCGCACGGTGAGCGGGGAGCAGTACTTC. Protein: CSVRTVSGEQYF.

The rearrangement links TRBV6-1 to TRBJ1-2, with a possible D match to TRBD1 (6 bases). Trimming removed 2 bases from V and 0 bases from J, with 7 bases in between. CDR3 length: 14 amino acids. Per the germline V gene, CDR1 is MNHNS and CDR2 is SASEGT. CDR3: CASSERGSNYGYTF. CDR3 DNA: TGTGCCAGCAGTGAAAGGGGGTCTAACTATGGCTACACCTTC.

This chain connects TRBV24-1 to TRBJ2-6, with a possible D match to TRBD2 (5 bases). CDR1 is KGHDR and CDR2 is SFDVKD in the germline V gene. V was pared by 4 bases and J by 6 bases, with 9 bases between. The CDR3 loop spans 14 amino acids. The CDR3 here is CATSEVGEANVLTF. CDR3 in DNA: TGTGCCACCAGTGAAGTCGGGGAGGCCAACGTCCTGACTTTC.

CDR3 protein: CASSVEGTGIYGYTF. The CDR3, as DNA: TGTGCCAGCAGCGTAGAAGGGACAGGGATATACGGCTACACCTTC. This chain uses TRBV9 with TRBJ1-2, with TRBD1 identical over 9 bases. The length of the CDR3 is 15 residues. Germline CDR1 is SGDLS and CDR2 is YYNGEE. V lost 0 bases and J lost 8; bases outside the gene matches: 8.

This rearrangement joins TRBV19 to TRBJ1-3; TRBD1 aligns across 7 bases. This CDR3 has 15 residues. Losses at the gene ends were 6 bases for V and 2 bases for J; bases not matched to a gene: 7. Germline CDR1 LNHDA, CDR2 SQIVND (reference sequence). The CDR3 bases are TGTGCCAGTAGCACGACGACAGGGACTGGAAACACCATATATTTT. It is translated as CASSTTTGTGNTIYF.

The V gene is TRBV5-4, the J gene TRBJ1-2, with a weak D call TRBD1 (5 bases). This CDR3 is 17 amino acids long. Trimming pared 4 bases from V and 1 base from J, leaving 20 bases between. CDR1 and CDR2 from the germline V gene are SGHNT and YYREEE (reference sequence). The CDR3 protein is CASSPKGRGAGNYGYTF. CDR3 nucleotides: TGTGCCAGCAGCCCGAAAGGGCGGGGCGCGGGTAACTATGGCTACACCTTC.

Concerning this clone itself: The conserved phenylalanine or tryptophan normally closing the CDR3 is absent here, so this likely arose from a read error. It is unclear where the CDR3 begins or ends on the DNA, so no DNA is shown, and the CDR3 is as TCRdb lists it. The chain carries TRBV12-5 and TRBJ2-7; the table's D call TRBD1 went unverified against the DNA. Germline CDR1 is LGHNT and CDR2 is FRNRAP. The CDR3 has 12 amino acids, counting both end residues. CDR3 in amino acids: CASARGTDSNTA.

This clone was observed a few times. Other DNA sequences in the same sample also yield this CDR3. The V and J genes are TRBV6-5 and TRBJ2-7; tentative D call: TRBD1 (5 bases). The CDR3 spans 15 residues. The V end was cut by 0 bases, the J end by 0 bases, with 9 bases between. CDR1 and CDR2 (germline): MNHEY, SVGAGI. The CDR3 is CASSYSGLSSYEQYF. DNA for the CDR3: TGTGCCAGCAGTTACTCGGGGCTCAGCTCCTACGAGCAGTACTTC.

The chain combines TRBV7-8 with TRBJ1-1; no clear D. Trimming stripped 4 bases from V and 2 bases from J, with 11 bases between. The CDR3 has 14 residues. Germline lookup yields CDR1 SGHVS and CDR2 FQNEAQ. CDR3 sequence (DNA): TGTGCCAGCAGCTCAACCCCAGGAAACACTGAAGCTTTCTTT. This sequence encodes CASSSTPGNTEAFF.

DNA of the CDR3: TGTGCCAGCAGTCCTGGATTCGGGTCGGACACCATATATTTT. It translates to CASSPGFGSDTIYF. The chain is built from TRBV27 and TRBJ1-3, with D uncertain. Germline values: CDR1 MNHEY, CDR2 SMNVEV (reference sequence). Trimming took 5 bases from V and 8 from J, leaving 16 bases between them. The CDR3 contains 14 residues.

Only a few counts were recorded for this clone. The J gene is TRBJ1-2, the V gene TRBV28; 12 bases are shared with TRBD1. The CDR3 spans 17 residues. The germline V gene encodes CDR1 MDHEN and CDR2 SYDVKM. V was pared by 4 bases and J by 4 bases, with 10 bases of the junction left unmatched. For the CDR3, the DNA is TGTGCCAGCAGTTCCCCGGGACAGGGGGCAGGGGTCTATGGCTACACCTTC. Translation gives CASSSPGQGAGVYGYTF.

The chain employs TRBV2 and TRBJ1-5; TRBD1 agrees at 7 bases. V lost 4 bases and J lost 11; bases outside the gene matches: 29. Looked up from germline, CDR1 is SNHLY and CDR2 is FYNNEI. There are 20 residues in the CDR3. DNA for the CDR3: TGTGCCAGCAGTGCTTCCAGTTTTCCGACCGACGGTAGTAGGGGGCAAGCCCAGCATTTT. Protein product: CASSASSFPTDGSRGQAQHF. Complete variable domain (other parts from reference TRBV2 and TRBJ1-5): EPEVTQTPSHQVTQMGQEVILRCVPISNHLYFYWYRQILGQKVEFLVSFYNNEISEKSEIFDDQFSVERPDGSNFTLKIRSTKLEDSAMYFCASSASSFPTDGSRGQAQHFGDGTRLSIL.

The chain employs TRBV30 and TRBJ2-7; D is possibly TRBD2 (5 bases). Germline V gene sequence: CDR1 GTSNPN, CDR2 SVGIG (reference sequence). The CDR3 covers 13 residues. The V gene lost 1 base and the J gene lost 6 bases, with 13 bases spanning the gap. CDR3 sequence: CAWSGKGVGEQYF. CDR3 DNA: TGTGCCTGGAGTGGAAAGGGAGTGGGCGAGCAGTACTTC. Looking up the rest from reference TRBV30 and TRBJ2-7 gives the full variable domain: SQTIHQWPATLVQPVGSPLSLECTVEGTSNPNLYWYRQAAGRGLQLLFYSVGIGQISSEVPQNLSASRPQDRQFILSSKKLLLSDSGFYLCAWSGKGVGEQYFGPGTRLTVT.